This TCR beta chain stems from a study of blood T cell repertoires in COVID-19. Using immunoSEQ multiplex PCR, the repertoire was profiled, and TCRdb retains in-frame clones only, with some absent. Of about 330,000 clones in the sample, 80% to 90% were seen once. The CDR3 sequence is 14 residues long. With V trimmed by 4 bases and J by 4 bases, 5 bases remained unmatched. In germline, CDR1 is SGDLS, CDR2 YYNGEE. The sample comprised PBMCs or T cells enriched from blood (not recorded which). The chain employs TRBV9 and TRBJ2-3; 8 bases map to TRBD1. The sequence was obtained from a young man who had recovered from COVID-19. The CDR3 DNA sequence: TGTGCCAGCAGCCGTACAGGGGGTGCAGATACGCAGTATTTT. This codes for CASSRTGGADTQYF.